These 18 T cell receptor beta chains were sequenced from one sample in a study of PD-L1 blockade in urothelial cancer. Clones were sequenced by immunoSEQ multiplex PCR, and TCRdb holds only the in-frame ones, with some missing. The sample lists roughly 74,000 clones; approximately 86% were seen once. The material was PBMCs, obtained around atezolizumab (anti-PD-L1) treatment. These receptors were collected from a woman between 65 and 79 years old with urothelial cancer.

The rearrangement links TRBV14 to TRBJ2-7; a possible D gene is TRBD1 (5 bases). The germline gives CDR1 SGHDN, CDR2 FVKESK. Trimming shortened V by 4 bases and J by 7 bases, and 8 bases separated the two germline ends. This CDR3 comprises 11 residues. The chain's CDR3 is CASSPGQEQYF. DNA for the CDR3: TGTGCCAGCAGCCCCGGACAAGAGCAGTACTTC.

The rearrangement joins TRBV5-5 to TRBJ2-7; 7 nucleotides match TRBD2. V trimming: 2 bases; J trimming: 3 bases; junction bases outside the gene matches: 8. Germline V lookup: CDR1 SGHKS, CDR2 YYEKEE (reference sequence). This CDR3 has 15 amino acids. The CDR3 region is CASSFSGGMYYEQYF. The DNA of the CDR3 is TGTGCCAGCAGCTTTTCCGGGGGGATGTACTACGAGCAGTACTTC.

The CDR3 DNA reads TGTGCCAGCACCCCGGGGGACAGGGGTTTTGGAGGCTACACCTTC. Translation gives CASTPGDRGFGGYTF. The chain recombines TRBV9 with TRBJ1-2, with 10 bases aligning to TRBD1. The V gene's germline CDR1 is SGDLS and CDR2 YYNGEE. V shed 6 bases and J 8 bases; nucleotides not matched to a gene: 13. CDR3 length equals 15 residues.

CDR3 in DNA: TGTGCCAGCAGCTCCATTAGCGGGATCTCCTACAATGAGCAGTTCTTC. This encodes CASSSISGISYNEQFF. V gene TRBV11-2 combines with J gene TRBJ2-1, with 8 bases identical to TRBD2. This CDR3 has 16 residues. Germline V CDR1 and CDR2: SGHAT, FQNNGV. J was trimmed by 0 bases and V by 4 bases; bases with no gene match: 5.

This clone was recorded only once. The chain carries TRBV7-6 and TRBJ1-4; the match to TRBD1 covers 7 bases. This CDR3 is 16 amino acids long. Germline V gene lookup returns CDR1 SGHVS and CDR2 FNYEAQ. Unmatched junction bases numbered 13, after V lost 5 bases and J lost 7 bases. The CDR3: CASSREPGGMGEKLFF. The CDR3 DNA reads TGTGCCAGCAGCCGGGAGCCAGGGGGGATGGGTGAAAAACTGTTTTTT.

This chain joins TRBV10-1 and TRBJ2-3; 8 bases match TRBD2. Trimming at V came to 3 bases and at J to 2 bases, leaving 7 bases not matched to a gene. CDR3 length: 16 residues. Germline lookup yields CDR1 WNHNN and CDR2 SYGVQD (reference sequence). CDR3 in DNA: TGCGCCAGCAGTGAAATAGCGGGGACTAACACAGATACGCAGTATTTT. Amino acids: CASSEIAGTNTDTQYF.

The chain is built from TRBV4-1 and TRBJ2-1; a weak D match, TRBD2 (5 bases). Between the trimmed V and J ends, which lost 0 bases and 3 bases, there was a span of 9 bases. CDR1 and CDR2 (germline): MGHRA, YSYEKL. The CDR3 has 15 residues. The CDR3 nucleotides read TGCGCCAGCAGCCAAGACCCGGGAAGCTACAATGAGCAGTTCTTC. Encoded protein: CASSQDPGSYNEQFF.

The V gene is TRBV11-3, the J gene TRBJ2-1, with D maybe TRBD2 (6 bases). Germline V gene sequence: CDR1 SGHNT, CDR2 YENEEA. This CDR3 region has 16 residues. V was pared by 4 bases and J by 3 bases, with 16 bases between. CDR3 nucleotides: TGTGCCAGCAGCTCGGGACGCGGGGACCTCTACAATGAGCAGTTCTTC. It translates to CASSSGRGDLYNEQFF. Looking up the rest from reference TRBV11-3 and TRBJ2-1 gives the full variable domain: EAGVVQSPRYKIIEKKQPVAFWCNPISGHNTLYWYLQNLGQGPELLIRYENEEAVDDSQLPKDRFSAERLKGVDSTLKIQPAELGDSAVYLCASSSGRGDLYNEQFFGPGTRLTVL.

There are a few counts of this clone. This chain joins TRBV5-6 and TRBJ2-7, with 9 nucleotides matching TRBD2. The germline V gene encodes CDR1 SGHDT and CDR2 YYEEEE. This CDR3 is built from 18 residues. The junction had 16 bases not matched to a gene; V was cut back by 1 base and J by 5 bases. This chain's CDR3 is CASSLILPTSGLIHEQYF. The CDR3 DNA is TGTGCCAGCAGCTTGATACTGCCGACTAGCGGCCTTATACACGAGCAGTACTTC.

This rearrangement joins TRBV6-5 to TRBJ1-4, with 7 bases fitting TRBD1. The germline gives CDR1 MNHEY, CDR2 SVGAGI. J lost 4 bases, V lost 2 bases, and 4 bases had no gene match. The CDR3 extends over 15 amino acids. The chain's CDR3 is CASSYERQGNEKLFF. As DNA, the CDR3 is TGTGCCAGCAGTTACGAGAGACAGGGTAATGAAAAACTGTTTTTT.

This chain connects TRBV28 to TRBJ2-7; D not certain. CDR1 and CDR2 from the germline V gene are MDHEN and SYDVKM. V shed 6 bases and J shed 3 bases, with 3 bases lying between them. This CDR3 region has 10 residues. Here the CDR3 reads CASSNYEQYF. The CDR3 DNA reads as TGTGCCAGCAGCAACTACGAGCAGTACTTC.

The genes are TRBV30 and TRBJ2-7; TRBD2 is a possible D gene (7 bases). CDR1 and CDR2 (germline): GTSNPN, SVGIG (reference sequence). V dropped 1 base and J dropped 6 bases, with 16 bases sitting between them. This CDR3 region has 14 residues. In DNA form, the CDR3 reads TGTGCCTGGAGTGGCGGGGGCTCTCGGGTCGAGCAGTACTTC. It is translated as CAWSGGGSRVEQYF.

This clone has more than one count but fewer than ten. V gene TRBV7-9 combines with J gene TRBJ2-5; 14 nucleotides agree with TRBD2. Germline V gives CDR1 SEHNR, CDR2 FQNEAQ (reference sequence). The CDR3 length is 16 residues. J gave up 5 bases and V 5 bases, and 7 bases lay outside the gene matches. The CDR3 spells CASSPPGLAGAETQYF. The CDR3 DNA sequence: TGTGCCAGCAGCCCGCCGGGACTAGCGGGGGCGGAGACCCAGTACTTC.

This rearrangement joins TRBV11-2 to TRBJ1-1; TRBD1 matches 7 bases. Trimming at V came to 3 bases and at J to 3 bases, leaving 1 base not matched to a gene. Germline CDR1 and CDR2: SGHAT and FQNNGV. CDR3 length equals 13 residues. This chain's CDR3 is CASSFTGDTEAFF. The CDR3 coding sequence is TGTGCCAGCAGCTTTACAGGGGACACTGAAGCTTTCTTT. Based on the CDR3 plus reference TRBV11-2 and TRBJ1-1, the full variable domain is EAGVAQSPRYKIIEKRQSVAFWCNPISGHATLYWYQQILGQGPKLLIQFQNNGVVDDSQLPKDRFSAERLKGVDSTLKIQPAKLEDSAVYLCASSFTGDTEAFFGQGTRLTVV.

J is TRBJ2-1 and V is TRBV19; TRBD1 aligns across 10 bases. CDR3 size: 16 residues. V shed 3 bases, J shed 7 bases, and the junction held 9 bases outside the gene matches. CDR1 LNHDA and CDR2 SQIVND come from the germline V gene (reference sequence). CDR3 protein: CASSISGTGDMNEQFF. Here the CDR3 DNA reads TGTGCCAGTAGTATTTCCGGGACAGGGGACATGAATGAGCAGTTCTTC.

The rearrangement links TRBV5-4 to TRBJ2-1; perhaps TRBD1 as D (6 bases). The CDR3 length is 11 residues. Germline V CDR1 and CDR2: SGHNT, YYREEE (reference sequence). V lost 9 bases to trimming and J lost 9 bases, with 13 bases between them. The CDR3 region is CAILGAGEQFF. CDR3 nucleotide sequence: TGTGCCATTTTGGGGGCGGGTGAGCAGTTCTTC. Full variable domain (rest looked up from reference TRBV5-4 and TRBJ2-1): ETGVTQSPTHLIKTRGQQVTLRCSSQSGHNTVSWYQQALGQGPQFIFQYYREEENGRGNFPPRFSGLQFPNYSSELNVNALELDDSALYLCAILGAGEQFFGPGTRLTVL.

In DNA form, the CDR3 reads TGCGCCAGCACCGGACAGGGAAGAGATACGCAGTATTTT. It specifies CASTGQGRDTQYF. V gene TRBV5-1 combines with J gene TRBJ2-3; TRBD1 matches 8 bases. Trimming removed 6 bases from V and 5 bases from J; junction bases left unmatched: 5. The germline V gene encodes CDR1 SGHRS and CDR2 YFSETQ. This CDR3 has 13 amino acids.

This clone appeared once. This rearrangement joins TRBV5-1 to TRBJ1-1; TRBD1 is a possible D gene (5 bases). Germline V CDR1 and CDR2: SGHRS, YFSETQ. The CDR3 length is 11 residues. The V gene lost 7 bases and the J gene lost 4 bases, with 8 bases spanning the gap. CDR3 bases: TGCGCCAGCGCGGGGGGCACTGAAGCTTTCTTT. As protein: CASAGGTEAFF.